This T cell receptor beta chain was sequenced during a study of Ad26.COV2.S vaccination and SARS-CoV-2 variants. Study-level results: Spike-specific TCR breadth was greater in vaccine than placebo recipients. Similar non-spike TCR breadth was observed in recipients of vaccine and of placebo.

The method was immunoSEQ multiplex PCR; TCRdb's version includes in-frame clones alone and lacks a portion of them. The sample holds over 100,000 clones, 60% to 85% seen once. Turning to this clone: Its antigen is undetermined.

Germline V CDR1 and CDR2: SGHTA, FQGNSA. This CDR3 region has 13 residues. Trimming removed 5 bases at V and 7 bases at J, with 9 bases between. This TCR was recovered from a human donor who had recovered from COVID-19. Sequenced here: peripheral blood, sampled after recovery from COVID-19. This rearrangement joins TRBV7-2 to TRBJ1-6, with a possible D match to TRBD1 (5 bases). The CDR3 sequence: CASSPRQNSPLHF. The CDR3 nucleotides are TGTGCCAGCAGCCCCCGACAGAATTCACCCCTCCACTTT.